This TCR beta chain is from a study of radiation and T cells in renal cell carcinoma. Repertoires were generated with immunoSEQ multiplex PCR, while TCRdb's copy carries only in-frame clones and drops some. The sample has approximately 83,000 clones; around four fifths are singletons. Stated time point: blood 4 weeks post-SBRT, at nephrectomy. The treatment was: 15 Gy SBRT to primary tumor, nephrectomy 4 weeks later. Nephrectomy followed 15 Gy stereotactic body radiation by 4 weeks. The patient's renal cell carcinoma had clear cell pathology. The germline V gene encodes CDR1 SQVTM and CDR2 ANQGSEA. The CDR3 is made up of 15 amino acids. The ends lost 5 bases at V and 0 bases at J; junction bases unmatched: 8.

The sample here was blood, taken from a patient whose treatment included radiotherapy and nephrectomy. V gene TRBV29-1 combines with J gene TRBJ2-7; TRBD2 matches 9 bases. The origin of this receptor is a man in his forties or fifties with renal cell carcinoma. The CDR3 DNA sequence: TGCAGCGTTTCCTCTGCGGGAGGGCCCTCCTACGAGCAGTACTTC. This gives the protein CSVSSAGGPSYEQYF.